This is a list of T cell receptor beta chains from one sample in a study of blood T cell repertoires in COVID-19. TCRdb's table, derived via immunoSEQ multiplex PCR, lists solely in-frame clones and lacks some. The sample holds 200,000 to 250,000 clones, approximately 88% seen once. The sample comprised PBMCs or T cells enriched from blood (not recorded which). Every receptor here comes from a woman between 25 and 40 years old who had been exposed to COVID-19. The CDR3 runs from the conserved cysteine through the conserved F or W. A D gene is named only where the DNA matches it firmly. Clone size is not always given. Where it is, it says once, few, many or a class for expanded clones.

v_call,j_call,clone_size,d_call,cdr3_aa,cdr3_nt
TRBV18,TRBJ2-7,once,TRBD2,CASSPRRGSSYEQYF,TGTGCCAGCTCACCACGGCGGGGGAGCTCCTACGAGCAGTACTTC
TRBV29-1,TRBJ1-2,-,-,CSVYSPMYGYTF,TGCAGCGTTTATTCCCCTATGTATGGCTACACCTTC
TRBV7-2,TRBJ2-5,once,TRBD2,CASSSGLAIQETQYF,TGTGCCAGCAGCTCGGGACTAGCGATACAAGAGACCCAGTACTTC
TRBV6-5,TRBJ2-7,-,TRBD1,CASSYSTGRIHEQYF,TGTGCCAGCAGTTACTCGACAGGGAGAATCCACGAGCAGTACTTC
TRBV29-1,TRBJ2-7,-,TRBD1,CSVEGRGTPYEQYF,TGCAGCGTTGAGGGCAGGGGGACGCCCTACGAGCAGTACTTC
TRBV2,TRBJ2-5,-,-,CATLRAGRETQYF,TGTGCCACCTTGAGGGCGGGGCGGGAGACCCAGTACTTC
TRBV12-5,TRBJ2-1,-,-,CASGLVLGRGSWINEQFF,TGTGCTAGTGGTTTGGTACTTGGCAGGGGATCGTGGATCAATGAGCAGTTCTTC
TRBV3-1/TRBV3-2,TRBJ2-1,-,TRBD2,CASSQEGLAWNEQFF,TGTGCCAGCAGCCAAGAGGGACTAGCGTGGAATGAGCAGTTCTTC
TRBV5-8,TRBJ2-1,-,TRBD2,CASSLLGTSGFTYNEQFF,TGTGCCAGCAGCTTACTCGGGACTAGCGGGTTTACCTACAATGAGCAGTTCTTC
TRBV7-9,TRBJ2-3,-,-,CASSLVQAAGDTQYF,TGTGCCAGCAGCTTAGTTCAGGCGGCAGGGGATACGCAGTATTTT
TRBV27,TRBJ1-5,-,TRBD1,CASTGGGFQPQHF,TGTGCCAGCACCGGAGGGGGCTTTCAGCCCCAGCATTTT
TRBV27,TRBJ2-7,-,-,CASSLLAGRLPYEQYF,TGTGCCAGCAGCCTTCTGGCGGGGCGCCTACCCTACGAGCAGTACTTC
TRBV4-1,TRBJ2-1,once,-,CASSHQPRDKNNEQFF,TGCGCCAGCAGCCATCAACCCCGGGACAAAAACAATGAGCAGTTCTTC
TRBV28,TRBJ1-5,-,-,CASRPKQYSNQPQHF,TGTGCCAGCAGGCCAAAACAGTATAGCAATCAGCCCCAGCATTTT
TRBV6-2/TRBV6-3,TRBJ1-6,-,TRBD1,CASSPLLRDRPYNSPLHF,TGTGCCAGCAGTCCGCTCCTCCGGGACAGACCCTATAATTCACCCCTCCACTTT
TRBV16,TRBJ1-2,once,TRBD1,CASSQNRRQGANYGYTF,TGTGCCAGCAGCCAGAACCGCCGACAGGGTGCTAACTATGGCTACACCTTC
TRBV29-1,TRBJ1-1,once,TRBD1,CSVESWTGGSEAFF,TGCAGCGTTGAATCTTGGACAGGGGGCTCTGAAGCTTTCTTT
TRBV5-4,TRBJ2-7,-,TRBD1,CASSLDRGLVEQYF,TGTGCCAGCAGCTTGGACAGGGGGTTGGTCGAGCAGTACTTC
TRBV7-9,TRBJ1-4,-,-,CASSLDLTQGEKLFF,TGTGCCAGCAGCTTAGACCTTACCCAGGGGGAAAAACTGTTTTTT
TRBV28,TRBJ2-1,-,TRBD1,CASRPDRGHNEQFF,TGTGCCAGCAGACCAGACAGGGGTCACAATGAGCAGTTCTTC
TRBV7-2,TRBJ1-5,-,TRBD1,CASRLAGGRNQPQHF,TGTGCCAGCAGACTAGCAGGGGGTCGCAATCAGCCCCAGCATTTT
TRBV7-3,TRBJ2-1,-,-,CASSTTNSGHPNEQFF,TGTGCCAGCAGCACCACAAACTCGGGACACCCCAATGAGCAGTTCTTC
TRBV30,TRBJ1-5,-,-,CAWSVGTTQPQHF,TGTGCCTGGAGTGTAGGCACTACTCAGCCCCAGCATTTT
TRBV7-3,TRBJ1-1,-,-,CASSLGQNTEAFF,TGTGCCAGCAGCCTGGGCCAAAACACTGAAGCTTTCTTT
TRBV6-5,TRBJ2-7,-,-,CASSLTGVRSYEQYF,TGTGCCAGCAGTCTTACGGGAGTCCGCTCCTACGAGCAGTACTTC
TRBV7-3,TRBJ1-2,-,TRBD1,CASSPDGQVPNYGYTF,TGTGCCAGCAGCCCAGATGGACAGGTACCCAACTATGGCTACACCTTC
TRBV28,TRBJ2-1,-,TRBD1,CASSQGGQINEQFF,TGTGCCAGCAGCCAAGGGGGACAGATCAATGAGCAGTTCTTC
TRBV19,TRBJ2-7,-,-,CASSIPLSDRIQPEQYF,TGTGCCAGTAGTATCCCTCTCTCAGACAGAATCCAACCCGAGCAGTACTTC
TRBV28,TRBJ1-1,-,-,CASSITGTTYTEAFF,TGTGCCAGCAGTATAACCGGGACAACCTACACTGAAGCTTTCTTT
TRBV5-1,TRBJ1-6,once,-,CASSQGFNSPLHF,TGCGCCAGCTCCCAGGGTTTTAATTCACCCCTCCACTTT
TRBV4-1,TRBJ2-6,-,TRBD2,CASSQLAGVSGANVLTF,TGCGCCAGCAGCCAGCTAGCGGGGGTCTCTGGGGCCAACGTCCTGACTTTC
TRBV20-1,TRBJ2-7,-,TRBD2,CSASLAGDSYEQYF,TGCAGTGCTAGTCTAGCGGGAGACTCCTACGAGCAGTACTTC
TRBV23-1,TRBJ1-2,-,-,CASSQSDPYNYGYTF,TGCGCCAGCAGTCAATCTGATCCCTATAACTATGGCTACACCTTC
TRBV12-3/TRBV12-4,TRBJ1-5,few,-,CASSPQSNQPQHF,TGTGCCAGCAGCCCACAGAGCAATCAGCCCCAGCATTTT
TRBV10-2,TRBJ1-5,few,-,CASRGTPHQPQHF,TGCGCCAGCAGAGGGACACCTCATCAGCCCCAGCATTTT
TRBV10-1,TRBJ1-5,-,-,CATSTRPGPNQPQHF,TGCGCCACCTCTACCCGGCCAGGGCCCAATCAGCCCCAGCATTTT
TRBV5-6,TRBJ1-1,-,TRBD1,CASSWDSLINTEAFF,TGTGCCAGCAGCTGGGACAGCCTGATCAACACTGAAGCTTTCTTT
TRBV5-1,TRBJ2-3,-,-,CASDTGGSTDTQYF,TGCGCCAGCGATACTGGCGGAAGCACAGATACGCAGTATTTT
TRBV4-2,TRBJ2-7,few,-,CASSQDSGQSDEQYF,TGTGCCAGCAGCCAAGACTCGGGACAATCTGACGAGCAGTACTTC
TRBV2,TRBJ2-7,-,-,CASSDNGIFKGSYEQYF,TGTGCCAGCAGTGATAACGGGATATTCAAGGGTTCCTACGAGCAGTACTTC
TRBV5-4,TRBJ1-6,-,TRBD1,CASSRQGSSYNSPLHF,TGTGCCAGCAGCCGACAGGGTAGTTCCTATAATTCACCCCTCCACTTT
TRBV28,TRBJ1-6,few,-,CASSLYSGNSPLHF,TGTGCCAGCAGTTTATACTCAGGCAATTCACCCCTCCACTTT
TRBV28,TRBJ2-5,-,TRBD1,CASSTRQGEETQYF,TGTGCCAGCAGTACCCGACAGGGGGAGGAGACCCAGTACTTC
TRBV2,TRBJ1-3,-,TRBD1,CASSERTGGFGNTIYF,TGTGCCAGCAGTGAACGGACAGGGGGCTTTGGAAACACCATATATTTT
TRBV19,TRBJ2-1,-,TRBD2,CASSIRGVVDEQFF,TGTGCCAGTAGTATACGGGGGGTGGTGGATGAGCAGTTCTTC